These T cell receptor beta chains were read from a single sample in a study of CXCR3-negative and CXCR3-positive naive CD8 T cells. With the 5' RACE reads reprocessed, TCRdb shows one record per CDR3 protein and no DNA. Its table records about 53,000 distinct CDR3 sequences. Sequenced: naive CXCR3- CD8+ T cells from blood. The receptor set was obtained from a human donor in good health. Some clones in this sample may be carry-over from other donors' samples. Both conserved end residues are part of each CDR3. Each record gives: J gene, V gene, CDR3 protein.

j_call: TRBJ2-1; v_call: TRBV28; cdr3_aa: CASSFRSTGAYNEQFF
j_call: TRBJ1-2; v_call: TRBV29-1; cdr3_aa: CSVDSRGKGMYGYTF
j_call: TRBJ2-3; v_call: TRBV5-1; cdr3_aa: CASKFASGDTDTQYF
j_call: TRBJ2-3; v_call: TRBV12-3/TRBV12-4; cdr3_aa: CASSLFLAGGPAKADTQYF
j_call: TRBJ2-7; v_call: TRBV7-9; cdr3_aa: CASSPETGGIPYEQYF
j_call: TRBJ2-1; v_call: TRBV4-3; cdr3_aa: CASSQDSAGGYNEQFF
j_call: TRBJ2-2; v_call: TRBV7-6; cdr3_aa: CASSLVLGNTGELFF
j_call: TRBJ2-7; v_call: TRBV5-1; cdr3_aa: CASSPMGNSYEQYF
j_call: TRBJ2-7; v_call: TRBV15; cdr3_aa: CATSSRGGLGSHEQYF
j_call: TRBJ1-1; v_call: TRBV29-1; cdr3_aa: CSVQVMNTEAFF